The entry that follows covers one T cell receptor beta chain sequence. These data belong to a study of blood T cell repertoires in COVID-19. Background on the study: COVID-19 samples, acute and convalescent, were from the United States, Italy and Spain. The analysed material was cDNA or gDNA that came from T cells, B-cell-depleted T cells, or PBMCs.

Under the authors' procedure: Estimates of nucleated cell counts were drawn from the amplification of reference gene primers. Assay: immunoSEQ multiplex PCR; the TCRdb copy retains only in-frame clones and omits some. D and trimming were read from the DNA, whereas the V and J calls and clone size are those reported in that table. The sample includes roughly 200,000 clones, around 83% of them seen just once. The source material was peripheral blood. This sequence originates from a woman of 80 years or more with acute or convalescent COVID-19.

DNA of the CDR3: TGTGCCAGCAGCTCAGACAGATCCCGCAGCTCCTACAATGAGCAGTTCTTC. Its translation: CASSSDRSRSSYNEQFF. The chain has TRBV7-6 and TRBJ2-1; D perhaps matches TRBD1 (5 bases). Germline V gives CDR1 SGHVS, CDR2 FNYEAQ. Trimming stripped 4 bases from V and 0 bases from J, with 16 bases between. CDR3 length equals 17 residues.